This T cell receptor beta chain was found in a study of identical twins. Findings and caveats of the study: Out-of-frame TCR alpha sharing in monozygotic twins exceeded recombination model predictions.

The CDR3 is made up of 16 amino acids. The V and J ends lost 7 bases and 2 bases, in that order; junction bases with no gene match: 11. CDR1 and CDR2 from the germline V gene are MDHEN and SYDVKM. In the case of this clonotype: What it binds is unknown.

One entry per CDR3 protein results from TCRdb running MiXCR on the 5' RACE reads. The table has 200,000 to 250,000 distinct CDR3 sequences, roughly 7% seen once. This sample also belongs to another study, concerning yellow fever vaccine responses in identical twins.

The V and J genes are TRBV28 and TRBJ1-1; the match to TRBD1 covers 9 bases. The TCR sequence derives from a woman aged 18-30 years in good health. What was sequenced was memory (CD45RO+) T cells sorted from blood. DNA of the CDR3: TGTGCCAGCACCGAACAGGGGGCGGTTCGTAACACTGAAGCTTTCTTT. It translates to CASTEQGAVRNTEAFF.